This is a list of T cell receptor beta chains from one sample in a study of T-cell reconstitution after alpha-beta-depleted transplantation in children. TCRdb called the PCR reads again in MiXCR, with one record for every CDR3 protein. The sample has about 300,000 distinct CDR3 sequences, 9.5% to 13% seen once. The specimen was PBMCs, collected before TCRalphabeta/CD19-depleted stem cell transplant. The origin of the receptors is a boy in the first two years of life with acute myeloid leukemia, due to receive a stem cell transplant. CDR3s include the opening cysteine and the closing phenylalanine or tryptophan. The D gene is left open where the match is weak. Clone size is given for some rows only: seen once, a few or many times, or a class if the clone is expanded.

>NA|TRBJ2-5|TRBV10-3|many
TGTGCCATCAGCGGGCAGGGAGAGGAGCAAGAGACCCAGTACTTC
CAISGQGEEQETQYF
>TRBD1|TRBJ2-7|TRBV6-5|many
TGTGCCAGCAGTCCCCGGACAGGGGGAGACGAGCAGTACTTC
CASSPRTGGDEQYF
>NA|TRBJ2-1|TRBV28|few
TGTGCCAGCCTTTCGGTGGCACCCTACAATGAGCAGTTCTTC
CASLSVAPYNEQFF
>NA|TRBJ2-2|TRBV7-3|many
TGTGCCAGCAGCTTGGGGCAGGGCTACGGGGAGCTGTTTTTT
CASSLGQGYGELFF
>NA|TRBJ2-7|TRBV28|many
TGTGCCAGCAGTCTAATGGGAGGATTCTACGAGCAGTACTTC
CASSLMGGFYEQYF
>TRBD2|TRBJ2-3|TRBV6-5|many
TGTGCCAGCAGTTACTCTGGACTAGCGGAGGGAAGGACAGATACGCAGTATTTT
CASSYSGLAEGRTDTQYF
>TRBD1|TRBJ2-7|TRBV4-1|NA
TGCGCCAGCAGCCAATGGACAGGGGTCGAGCAGTACTTC
CASSQWTGVEQYF
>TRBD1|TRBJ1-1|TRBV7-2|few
TGTGCCAGCAGCTCAACACAGGGGAGCACTGAAGCTTTCTTT
CASSSTQGSTEAFF
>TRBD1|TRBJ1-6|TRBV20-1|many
TGCAGTGCTAGACCGGGACAGGGCTATTCACCCCTCCACTTT
CSARPGQGYSPLHF
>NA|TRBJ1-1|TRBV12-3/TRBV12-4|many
TGTGCCAGCAGTGGCGGGCCCAACACTGAAGCTTTCTTT
CASSGGPNTEAFF
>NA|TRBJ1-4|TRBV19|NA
TGTGCCAGTAGGACAGCAACTAATGAAAAACTGTTTTTT
CASRTATNEKLFF
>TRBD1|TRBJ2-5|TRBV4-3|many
TGCGCCAGCAGCCAAGGCCCCGGGACAGGGGGCAGGGAGACCCAGTACTTC
CASSQGPGTGGRETQYF
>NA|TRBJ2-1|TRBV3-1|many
TGTGCCAGCAGCCAAGATTTCAACCAGGGAGAGTTCTTC
CASSQDFNQGEFF
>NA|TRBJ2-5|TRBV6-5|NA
TGTGCCAGCAGTTACTCGCCCCAAGAGACCCAGTACTTC
CASSYSPQETQYF
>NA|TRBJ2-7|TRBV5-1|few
TGCGCCAGCAACCCGGGGGACAGTCCGGGTTACGAGCAGTACTTC
CASNPGDSPGYEQYF
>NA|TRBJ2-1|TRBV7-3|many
TGTGCCAGCAGCTTAACAGGGCCGCCGACCCTCTCCTACAATGAGCAGTTCTTC
CASSLTGPPTLSYNEQFF
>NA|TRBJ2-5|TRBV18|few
TGTGCCAGCTCACCGTATGGGGACCAAGAGACCCAGTACTTC
CASSPYGDQETQYF
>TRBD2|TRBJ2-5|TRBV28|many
TGTGCCAGCAGTTTACTCGGATTAGCGGGGGACCAAGAGACCCAGTACTTC
CASSLLGLAGDQETQYF
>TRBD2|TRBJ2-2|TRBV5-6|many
TGTGCCAGCAGCCGGCAGCGGGAAAGGGACACCGGGGAGCTGTTTTTT
CASSRQRERDTGELFF
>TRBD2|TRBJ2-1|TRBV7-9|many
TGTGCCAGCAGCTTGGGGAGGGGTGAGATCAATGAGCAGTTCTTC
CASSLGRGEINEQFF
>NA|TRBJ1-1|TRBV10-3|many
TGTGCCATCAGTGAGGATGGGGTCCGGAACACTGAAGCTTTCTTT
CAISEDGVRNTEAFF
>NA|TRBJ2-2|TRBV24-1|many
TGTGCCACCAGTGATTTGAGTCAGAACACCGGGGAGCTGTTTTTT
CATSDLSQNTGELFF
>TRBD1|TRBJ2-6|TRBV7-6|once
TGTGCCAGCAGCTTAGTGGACAGGGGGCCTGGGGCCAACGTCCTGACTTTC
CASSLVDRGPGANVLTF
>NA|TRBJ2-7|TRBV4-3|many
TGCGCCAGCAGCCAAGATCTACGAGGTTCCTACGAGCAGTACTTC
CASSQDLRGSYEQYF
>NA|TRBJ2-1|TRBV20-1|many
TGCAGTGCTAGGAGGTCGGGGGCGTACAATGAGCAGTTCTTC
CSARRSGAYNEQFF
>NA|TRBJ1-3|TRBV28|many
TGTGCCAGCAGCCCTGACAGAGGAAACACCATATATTTT
CASSPDRGNTIYF
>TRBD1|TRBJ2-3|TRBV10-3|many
TGTGCCATCAGTGTCACATACGACAGGGCCACAGATACGCAGTATTTT
CAISVTYDRATDTQYF
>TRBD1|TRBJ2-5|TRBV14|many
TGTGCCAGCAGCTACAGGGGCCCCTCGTACCAAGAGACCCAGTACTTC
CASSYRGPSYQETQYF
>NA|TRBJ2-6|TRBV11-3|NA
TGTGCCAGCAGTTCAGGGCACGGTGCCAACGTCCTGACTTTC
CASSSGHGANVLTF
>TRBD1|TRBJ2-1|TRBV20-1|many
TGCAGTGCTACGGACAGGGGCTATGAGCAGTTCTTC
CSATDRGYEQFF
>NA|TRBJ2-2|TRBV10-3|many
TGTGCCATCAGTGATCGGGGGGCGCCAACCGGGGAGCTGTTTTTT
CAISDRGAPTGELFF
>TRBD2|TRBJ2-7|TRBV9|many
TGTGCCAGCAGCCCGAAACTAGCGGACTTCGGCGAGCAGTACTTC
CASSPKLADFGEQYF
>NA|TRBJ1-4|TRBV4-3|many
TGCGCCAGCAGCCAAGATATATCAACTAATGAAAAACTGTTTTTT
CASSQDISTNEKLFF
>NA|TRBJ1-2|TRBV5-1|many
TGCGCCAGCAGCCTGCAGGGAGAAATTCTCTATGGCTACACCTTC
CASSLQGEILYGYTF
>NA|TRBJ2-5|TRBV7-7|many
TGTGCTAGCAGCTCTTCCCCGGGGGGCAAGAGAGAGACCCAGTACTTC
CASSSSPGGKRETQYF
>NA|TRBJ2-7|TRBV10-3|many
TGTGCCATCAGTGAGCTCACATCCTACGAGCAGTACTTC
CAISELTSYEQYF
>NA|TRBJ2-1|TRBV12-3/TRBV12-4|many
TGTGCCAGCAGTGGGCCGGAGACGCAGTTCTTC
CASSGPETQFF
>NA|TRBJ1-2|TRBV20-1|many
TGCAGTGCTAGAGATCCCCAGGCCATCTATCGCTACACCTTC
CSARDPQAIYRYTF
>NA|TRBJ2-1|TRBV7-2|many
TGTGCCAGCAGCTTTAGCCTCATCTACAATGAGCAGTTCTTC
CASSFSLIYNEQFF
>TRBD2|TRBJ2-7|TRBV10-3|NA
TGTGCCATCAGTGAGACGGCGGGGGGGCCGGCCTACGAGCAGTACTTC
CAISETAGGPAYEQYF
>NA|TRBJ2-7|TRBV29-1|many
TGCAGCGTTGAGGGGTACAATTCCTACGAGCAGTACTTC
CSVEGYNSYEQYF
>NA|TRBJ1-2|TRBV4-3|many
TGCGCCAGCAGCCAAGATATAGGGTGGAGGAATGGCTACACCTTC
CASSQDIGWRNGYTF
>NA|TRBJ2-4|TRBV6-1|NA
TGTGCCAGCAGTGCCTCGGGACAACGGAACATTCAGTACTTC
CASSASGQRNIQYF
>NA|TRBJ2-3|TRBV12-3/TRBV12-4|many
TGTGCCAGCAGTTCGGACTGTGCAGATACGCAGTATTTT
CASSSDCADTQYF
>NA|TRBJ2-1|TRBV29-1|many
TGCAGCGTTGAAGGGGGATTCTACAATGAGCAGTTCTTC
CSVEGGFYNEQFF
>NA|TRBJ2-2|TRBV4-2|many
TGTGCCAGCAGCCAAGAAGTACTAGCCGATCCTGGGGAGCTGTTTTTT
CASSQEVLADPGELFF
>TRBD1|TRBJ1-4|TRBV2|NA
TGTGCCAGCAGGAAAACAGGGGTGGGTGAAAAACTGTTTTTT
CASRKTGVGEKLFF
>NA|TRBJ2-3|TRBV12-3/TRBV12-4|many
TGTGCCAGCAGTTTGAGTGGCGGAGATACGCAGTATTTT
CASSLSGGDTQYF
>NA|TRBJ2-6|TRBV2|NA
TGTGCCAGCAGCTGGGGAGCAACTGGGGCCAACGTCCTGACTTTC
CASSWGATGANVLTF
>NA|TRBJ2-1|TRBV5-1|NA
TGCGCCAGCAGCTTGACACTCAGGGAGGCGGTCTTC
CASSLTLREAVF
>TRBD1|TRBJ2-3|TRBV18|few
TGTGCCAGCTCCGGGACAGGGGTTCGAAGCACAGATACGCAGTATTTT
CASSGTGVRSTDTQYF
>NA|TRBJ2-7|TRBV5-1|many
TGCGCCAGCAGCTCCGACAGATCCTACGAGCAGTACTTC
CASSSDRSYEQYF
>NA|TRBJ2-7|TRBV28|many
TGTGCCAGCAGTTTGAGGCTGGTGATCTACGAGCAGTACTTC
CASSLRLVIYEQYF
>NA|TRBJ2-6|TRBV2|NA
TGTGCCAGCAGTGAAGACGGTTACTTTATCTCTGGGGCCAACGTCCTGACTTTC
CASSEDGYFISGANVLTF